A selection of T cell receptor beta chains follows, all from one sample in a study of blood T cell repertoires in COVID-19. This table comes from immunoSEQ multiplex PCR, and its TCRdb copy is limited to in-frame clones, with some not included. The sample shows over 250,000 clones, 65% to 85% of them seen only once. The sequenced sample was peripheral blood. These receptors originate from a human donor with COVID-19, enrolled during active disease. The donor label of this sample is uncertain. The CDR3 runs from the conserved cysteine through the conserved F or W. Fields, in order: J gene, V gene, D gene, clone size, CDR3 protein, CDR3 DNA. D genes are given only for firm matches. Size is omitted from some rows. Given values are once, few, many or a class for expanded clones.

j_call: TRBJ1-5
v_call: TRBV10-3
d_call: TRBD1
clone_size: -
cdr3_aa: CAISESGRGRVSSNQPQHF
cdr3_nt: TGTGCCATCAGTGAGTCGGGCAGGGGGCGAGTATCGAGCAATCAGCCCCAGCATTTT

j_call: TRBJ1-3
v_call: TRBV5-1
d_call: -
clone_size: -
cdr3_aa: CASSLGRLSGNTIYF
cdr3_nt: TGCGCCAGCAGCTTGGGCAGGCTCTCTGGAAACACCATATATTTT

j_call: TRBJ2-3
v_call: TRBV6-1
d_call: TRBD2
clone_size: -
cdr3_aa: CASSEGLAGTDTQYF
cdr3_nt: TGTGCCAGCAGTGAAGGTCTAGCGGGCACAGATACGCAGTATTTT

j_call: TRBJ1-1
v_call: TRBV29-1
d_call: -
clone_size: -
cdr3_aa: CSVAGSWGTEAFF
cdr3_nt: TGCAGCGTTGCGGGGTCCTGGGGCACTGAAGCTTTCTTT

j_call: TRBJ2-5
v_call: TRBV3-1/TRBV3-2
d_call: -
clone_size: -
cdr3_aa: CASSLPPIQETQYF
cdr3_nt: TGTGCCAGCAGCCTCCCGCCTATCCAAGAGACCCAGTACTTC

j_call: TRBJ2-2
v_call: TRBV30
d_call: TRBD1
clone_size: -
cdr3_aa: CAWSVTGTGNTGELFF
cdr3_nt: TGTGCCTGGAGTGTGACCGGGACAGGGAACACCGGGGAGCTGTTTTTT

j_call: TRBJ1-4
v_call: TRBV19
d_call: -
clone_size: few
cdr3_aa: CASSMGLWIPNEKLFF
cdr3_nt: TGTGCCAGTAGTATGGGACTGTGGATCCCTAATGAAAAACTGTTTTTT

j_call: TRBJ2-2
v_call: TRBV5-4
d_call: -
clone_size: -
cdr3_aa: CASSLRSSDTGELFF
cdr3_nt: TGTGCCAGCAGCCTCAGATCCTCCGACACCGGGGAGCTGTTTTTT

j_call: TRBJ2-3
v_call: TRBV7-9
d_call: -
clone_size: -
cdr3_aa: CASSLTAGPWDTQYF
cdr3_nt: TGTGCCAGCAGCTTGACGGCGGGGCCCTGGGATACGCAGTATTTT

j_call: TRBJ2-1
v_call: TRBV3-1/TRBV3-2
d_call: TRBD2
clone_size: -
cdr3_aa: CASSQDVGGRETIF
cdr3_nt: TGTGCCAGCAGCCAAGACGTCGGCGGGAGAGAAACGATCTTC

j_call: TRBJ2-3
v_call: TRBV7-2
d_call: -
clone_size: -
cdr3_aa: CASSLSSGPWNF
cdr3_nt: TGTGCCAGCAGCTTATCCAGCGGACCATGGAATTTT

j_call: TRBJ1-1
v_call: TRBV3-1/TRBV3-2
d_call: -
clone_size: -
cdr3_aa: CASSPPTGLRTEAFF
cdr3_nt: TGTGCCAGCAGCCCTCCGACGGGACTCCGGACTGAAGCTTTCTTT

j_call: TRBJ2-7
v_call: TRBV5-1
d_call: TRBD1
clone_size: -
cdr3_aa: CASSKKGGQGEWHEYF
cdr3_nt: TGCGCCAGCAGCAAAAAGGGCGGACAGGGGGAATGGCATGAGTACTTC

j_call: TRBJ1-5
v_call: TRBV15
d_call: -
clone_size: -
cdr3_aa: CATSRDRAGNQPQHF
cdr3_nt: TGTGCCACCAGCAGAGATAGAGCCGGCAATCAGCCCCAGCATTTT

j_call: TRBJ2-6
v_call: TRBV5-4
d_call: -
clone_size: once
cdr3_aa: CASSLDPTRSGANVLTF
cdr3_nt: TGTGCCAGCAGCTTGGATCCAACGAGGTCTGGGGCCAACGTCCTGACTTTC

j_call: TRBJ1-1
v_call: TRBV12-5
d_call: -
clone_size: -
cdr3_aa: CASGFTGMNTEAFF
cdr3_nt: TGTGCTAGTGGTTTTACAGGTATGAACACTGAAGCTTTCTTT

j_call: TRBJ2-7
v_call: TRBV19
d_call: -
clone_size: few
cdr3_aa: CASSLRQDDYEQYF
cdr3_nt: TGTGCCAGTAGTCTCCGACAGGACGACTACGAGCAGTACTTC

j_call: TRBJ2-3
v_call: TRBV4-3
d_call: TRBD2
clone_size: -
cdr3_aa: CASSQEGGGRAADTQYF
cdr3_nt: TGCGCCAGCAGCCAAGAGGGGGGCGGGAGGGCGGCAGATACGCAGTATTTT

j_call: TRBJ2-3
v_call: TRBV6-2/TRBV6-3
d_call: TRBD1
clone_size: -
cdr3_aa: CASSYLGQSTDTQYF
cdr3_nt: TGTGCCAGCAGTTACTTGGGACAGAGCACAGATACGCAGTATTTT

j_call: TRBJ2-3
v_call: TRBV7-7
d_call: TRBD1
clone_size: few
cdr3_aa: CASSTGTGERDTQYF
cdr3_nt: TGTGCTAGCAGCACCGGGACAGGGGAGAGAGATACGCAGTATTTT

j_call: TRBJ1-1
v_call: TRBV4-1
d_call: -
clone_size: few
cdr3_aa: CASRAAGGRSNTEAFF
cdr3_nt: TGCGCCAGCAGGGCGGCGGGGGGGCGATCGAACACTGAAGCTTTCTTT

j_call: TRBJ2-1
v_call: TRBV2
d_call: TRBD2
clone_size: -
cdr3_aa: CASGNLGISGSYSYNEQFF
cdr3_nt: TGTGCCAGCGGTAATCTGGGTATTAGCGGGAGTTACTCCTACAATGAGCAGTTCTTC

j_call: TRBJ2-1
v_call: TRBV6-5
d_call: -
clone_size: -
cdr3_aa: CASRTILYNEQFF
cdr3_nt: TGTGCCAGCAGGACTATTCTATACAATGAGCAGTTCTTC

j_call: TRBJ2-5
v_call: TRBV5-1
d_call: -
clone_size: -
cdr3_aa: CASSLGASEETQYF
cdr3_nt: TGCGCCAGCAGCTTGGGGGCTAGCGAAGAGACCCAGTACTTC

j_call: TRBJ2-3
v_call: TRBV7-2
d_call: TRBD2
clone_size: once
cdr3_aa: CASSLEGTSGSGTDTQYF
cdr3_nt: TGTGCCAGCAGCTTAGAGGGGACTAGCGGGAGCGGGACAGATACGCAGTATTTT

j_call: TRBJ2-2
v_call: TRBV5-1
d_call: -
clone_size: once
cdr3_aa: CASRQVENTGELFF
cdr3_nt: TGCGCCAGCAGGCAGGTTGAGAACACCGGGGAGCTGTTTTTT

j_call: TRBJ2-7
v_call: TRBV18
d_call: TRBD2
clone_size: -
cdr3_aa: CASSPSGDLYEQYF
cdr3_nt: TGTGCCAGCTCACCTAGCGGGGACCTCTACGAGCAGTACTTC

j_call: TRBJ2-5
v_call: TRBV7-9
d_call: -
clone_size: once
cdr3_aa: CASSWAGVRETQYF
cdr3_nt: TGTGCCAGCAGTTGGGCAGGGGTCCGAGAGACCCAGTACTTC

j_call: TRBJ2-7
v_call: TRBV5-6
d_call: -
clone_size: -
cdr3_aa: CASSPGGYEQYF
cdr3_nt: TGTGCCAGCAGTCCCGGTGGCTACGAGCAGTACTTC